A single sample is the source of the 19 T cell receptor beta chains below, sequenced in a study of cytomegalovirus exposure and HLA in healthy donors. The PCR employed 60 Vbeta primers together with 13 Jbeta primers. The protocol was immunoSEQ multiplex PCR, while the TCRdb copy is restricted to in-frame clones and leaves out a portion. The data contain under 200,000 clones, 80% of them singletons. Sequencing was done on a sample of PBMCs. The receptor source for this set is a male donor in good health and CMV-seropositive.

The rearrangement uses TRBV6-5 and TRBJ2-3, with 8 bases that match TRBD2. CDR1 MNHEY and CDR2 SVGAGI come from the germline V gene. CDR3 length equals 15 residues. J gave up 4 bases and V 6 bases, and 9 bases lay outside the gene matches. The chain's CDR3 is CASRPSGSRADTQYF. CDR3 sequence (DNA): TGTGCCAGCAGACCCAGCGGGAGTCGCGCAGATACGCAGTATTTT.

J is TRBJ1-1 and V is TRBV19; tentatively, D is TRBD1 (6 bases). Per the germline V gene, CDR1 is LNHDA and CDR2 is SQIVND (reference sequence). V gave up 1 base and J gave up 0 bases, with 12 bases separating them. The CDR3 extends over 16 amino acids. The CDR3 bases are TGTGCCAGTAGTATAGTCGGGACATCACTGAACACTGAAGCTTTCTTT. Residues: CASSIVGTSLNTEAFF.

For the CDR3, the DNA is TGTGCCAGTAGTGTTCTCTATAGCCTTGACCTCTCCTACGAGCAGTACTTC. This gives the protein CASSVLYSLDLSYEQYF. The V and J genes are TRBV19 and TRBJ2-5; D ambiguous. The DNA end favors TRBJ2-7, so the J call may be wrong. CDR3 size: 17 residues. Germline V gene sequence: CDR1 LNHDA, CDR2 SQIVND (reference sequence).

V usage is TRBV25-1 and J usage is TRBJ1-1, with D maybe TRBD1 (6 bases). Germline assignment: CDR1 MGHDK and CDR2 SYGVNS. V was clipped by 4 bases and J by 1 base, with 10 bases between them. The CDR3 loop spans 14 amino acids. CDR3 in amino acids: CASSALGGNTEAFF. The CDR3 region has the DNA TGTGCCAGCAGTGCTTTAGGGGGGAACACTGAAGCTTTCTTT.

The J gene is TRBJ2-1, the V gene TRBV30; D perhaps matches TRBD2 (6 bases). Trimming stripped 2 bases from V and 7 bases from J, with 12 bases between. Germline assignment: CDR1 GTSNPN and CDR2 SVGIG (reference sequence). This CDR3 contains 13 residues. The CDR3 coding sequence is TGTGCCTGGAGTCGAGCTAGCGAAAATGAGCAGTTCTTC. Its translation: CAWSRASENEQFF. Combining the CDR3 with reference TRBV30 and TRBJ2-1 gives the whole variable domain SQTIHQWPATLVQPVGSPLSLECTVEGTSNPNLYWYRQAAGRGLQLLFYSVGIGQISSEVPQNLSASRPQDRQFILSSKKLLLSDSGFYLCAWSRASENEQFFGPGTRLTVL.

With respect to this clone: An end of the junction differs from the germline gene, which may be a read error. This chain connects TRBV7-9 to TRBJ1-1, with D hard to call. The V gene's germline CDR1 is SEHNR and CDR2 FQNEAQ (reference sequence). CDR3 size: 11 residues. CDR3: CSSSFGRVAFF. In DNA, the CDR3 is TGTTCCAGCAGCTTTGGGCGTGTAGCTTTCTTT. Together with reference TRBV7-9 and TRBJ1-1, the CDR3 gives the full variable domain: DTGVSQNPRHKITKRGQNVTFRCDPISEHNRLYWYRQTLGQGPEFLTYFQNEAQLEKSRLLSDRFSAERPKGSFSTLEIQRTEQGDSAMYLCSSSFGRVAFFGQGTRLTVV.

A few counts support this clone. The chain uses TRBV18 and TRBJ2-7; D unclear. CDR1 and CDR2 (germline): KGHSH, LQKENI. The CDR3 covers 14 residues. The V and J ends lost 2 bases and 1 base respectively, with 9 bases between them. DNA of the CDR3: TGTGCCAGCTCACCATCTTACGAGTCCTACGAGCAGTACTTC. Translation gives CASSPSYESYEQYF.

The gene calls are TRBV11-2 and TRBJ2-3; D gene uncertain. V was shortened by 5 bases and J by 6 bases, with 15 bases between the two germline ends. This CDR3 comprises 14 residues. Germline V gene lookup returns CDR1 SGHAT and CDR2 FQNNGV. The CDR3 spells CASSVRLYGDTQYF. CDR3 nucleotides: TGTGCCAGCAGCGTAAGATTATACGGGGATACGCAGTATTTT.

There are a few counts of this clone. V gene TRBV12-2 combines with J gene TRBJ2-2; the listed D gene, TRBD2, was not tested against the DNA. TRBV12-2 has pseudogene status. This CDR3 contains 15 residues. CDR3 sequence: CASRLGGESIGELFF. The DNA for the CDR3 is TGTGCAAGTCGCTTAGGGGGGGAGAGTATCGGGGAGCTGTTTTTT.

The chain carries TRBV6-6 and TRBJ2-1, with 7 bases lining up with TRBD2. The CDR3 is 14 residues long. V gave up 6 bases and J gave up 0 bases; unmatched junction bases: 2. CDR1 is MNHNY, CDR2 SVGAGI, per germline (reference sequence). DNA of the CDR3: TGTGCCAGCAGATCTAGCGGCTCCTACAATGAGCAGTTCTTC. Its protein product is CASRSSGSYNEQFF.

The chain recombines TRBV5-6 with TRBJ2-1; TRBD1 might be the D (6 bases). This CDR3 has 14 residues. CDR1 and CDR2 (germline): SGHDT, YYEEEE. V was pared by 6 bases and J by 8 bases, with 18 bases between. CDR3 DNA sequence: TGTGCCAGCACCCCGACTCCGACAGGACATGAGCAGTTCTTC. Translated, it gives CASTPTPTGHEQFF.

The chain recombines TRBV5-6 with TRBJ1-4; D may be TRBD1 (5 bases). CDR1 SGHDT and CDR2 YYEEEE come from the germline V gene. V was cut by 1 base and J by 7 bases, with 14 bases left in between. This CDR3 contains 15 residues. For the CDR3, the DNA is TGTGCCAGCAGCTTGAGACGGGGGATGATTGAAAAACTGTTTTTT. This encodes CASSLRRGMIEKLFF.

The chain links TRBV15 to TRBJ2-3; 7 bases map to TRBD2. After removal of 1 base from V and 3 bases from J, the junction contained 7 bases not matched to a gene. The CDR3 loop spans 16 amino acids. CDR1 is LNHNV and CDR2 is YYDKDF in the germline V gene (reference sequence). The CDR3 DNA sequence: TGTGCCACCAGCAGAGGGGGCGGGAGTGGTACAGATACGCAGTATTTT. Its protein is CATSRGGGSGTDTQYF.

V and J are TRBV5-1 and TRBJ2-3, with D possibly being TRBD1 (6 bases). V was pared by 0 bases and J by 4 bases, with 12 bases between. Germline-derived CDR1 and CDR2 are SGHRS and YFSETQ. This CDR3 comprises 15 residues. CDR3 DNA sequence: TGCGCCAGCAGCTTGGGGGCAGGGGATTCAGATACGCAGTATTTT. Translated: CASSLGAGDSDTQYF.

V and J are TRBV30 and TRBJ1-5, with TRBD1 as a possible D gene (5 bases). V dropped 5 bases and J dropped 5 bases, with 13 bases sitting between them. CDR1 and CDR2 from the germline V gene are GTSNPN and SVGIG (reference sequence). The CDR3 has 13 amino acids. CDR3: CAWAGGGDQPQHF. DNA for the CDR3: TGTGCCTGGGCCGGGGGAGGGGATCAGCCCCAGCATTTT.

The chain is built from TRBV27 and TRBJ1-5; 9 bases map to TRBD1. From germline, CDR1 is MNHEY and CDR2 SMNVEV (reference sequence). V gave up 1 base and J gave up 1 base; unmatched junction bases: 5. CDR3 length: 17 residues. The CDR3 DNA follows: TGTGCCAGCAGTTTATACGGACAGGGGACGAGCAATCAGCCCCAGCATTTT. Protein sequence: CASSLYGQGTSNQPQHF.

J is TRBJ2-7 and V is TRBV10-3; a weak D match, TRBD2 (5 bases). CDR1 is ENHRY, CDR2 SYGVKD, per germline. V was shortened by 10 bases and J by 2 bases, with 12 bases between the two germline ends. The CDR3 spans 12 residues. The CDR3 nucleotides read TGTGCCACCGAGACTAACACCTACGAGCAGTACTTC. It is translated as CATETNTYEQYF.

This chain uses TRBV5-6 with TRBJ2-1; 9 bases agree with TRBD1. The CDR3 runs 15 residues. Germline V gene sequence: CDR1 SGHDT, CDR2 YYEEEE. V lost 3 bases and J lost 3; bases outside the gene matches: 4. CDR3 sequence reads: CASSSGTGYYNEQFF. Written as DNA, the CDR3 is TGTGCCAGCAGCTCCGGGACAGGGTACTACAATGAGCAGTTCTTC.

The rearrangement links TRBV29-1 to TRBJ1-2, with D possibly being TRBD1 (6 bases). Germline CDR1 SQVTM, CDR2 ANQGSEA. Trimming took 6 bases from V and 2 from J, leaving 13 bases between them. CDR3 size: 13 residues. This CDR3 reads CSVKGHINYGYTF. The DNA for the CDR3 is TGCAGCGTGAAGGGACACATCAACTATGGCTACACCTTC.